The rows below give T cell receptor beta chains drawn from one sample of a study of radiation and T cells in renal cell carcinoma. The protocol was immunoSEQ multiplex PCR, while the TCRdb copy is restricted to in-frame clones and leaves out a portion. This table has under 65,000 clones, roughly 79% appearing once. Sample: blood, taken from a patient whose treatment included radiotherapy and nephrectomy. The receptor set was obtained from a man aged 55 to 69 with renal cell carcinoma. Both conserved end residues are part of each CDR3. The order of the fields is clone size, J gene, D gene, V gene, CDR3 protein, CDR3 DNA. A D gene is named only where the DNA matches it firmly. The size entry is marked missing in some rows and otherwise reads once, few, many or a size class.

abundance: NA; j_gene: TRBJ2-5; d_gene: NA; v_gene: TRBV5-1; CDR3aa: CASSRTDQETQYF; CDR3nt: TGCGCCAGCAGTAGGACAGACCAAGAGACCCAGTACTTC
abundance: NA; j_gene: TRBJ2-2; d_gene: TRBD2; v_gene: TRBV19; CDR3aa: CATLGLAGGTNTGELFF; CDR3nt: TGTGCCACCCTGGGACTAGCGGGAGGGACGAACACCGGGGAGCTGTTTTTT
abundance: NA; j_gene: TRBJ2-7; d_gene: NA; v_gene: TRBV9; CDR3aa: CASSVHDYLDEQYF; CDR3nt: TGTGCCAGCAGCGTACATGACTACCTCGACGAGCAGTACTTC
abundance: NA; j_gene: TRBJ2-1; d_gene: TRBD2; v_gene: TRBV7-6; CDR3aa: CASSSPLAGVNEQFF; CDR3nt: TGTGCCAGCAGCTCTCCTCTAGCGGGAGTAAATGAGCAGTTCTTC
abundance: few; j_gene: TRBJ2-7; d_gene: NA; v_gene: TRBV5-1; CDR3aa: CASSSLDSGRDEQYF; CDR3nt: TGCGCCAGCAGCTCGCTCGACAGTGGAAGGGACGAGCAGTACTTC
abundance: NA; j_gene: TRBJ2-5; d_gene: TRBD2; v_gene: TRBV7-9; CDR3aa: CASSLGLAEIQETQYF; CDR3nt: TGTGCCAGCAGCCTGGGACTAGCGGAGATCCAAGAGACCCAGTACTTC
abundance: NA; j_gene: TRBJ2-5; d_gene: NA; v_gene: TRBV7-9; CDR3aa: CASSLVSGGETQYF; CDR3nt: TGTGCCAGCAGCTTAGTGTCAGGAGGAGAGACCCAGTACTTC
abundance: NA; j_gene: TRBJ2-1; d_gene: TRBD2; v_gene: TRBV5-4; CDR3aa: CASSIAGGLYNEQFF; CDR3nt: TGTGCCAGCAGCATCGCGGGGGGACTCTACAATGAGCAGTTCTTC
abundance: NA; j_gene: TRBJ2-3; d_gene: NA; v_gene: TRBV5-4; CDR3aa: CASSSFGRGSTDTQYF; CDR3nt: TGTGCCAGCAGCTCCTTTGGGCGGGGAAGCACAGATACGCAGTATTTT
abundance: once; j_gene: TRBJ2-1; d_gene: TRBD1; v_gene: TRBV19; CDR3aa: CASSYRGNEQFF; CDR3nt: TGTGCCAGTAGCTACAGGGGGAATGAGCAGTTCTTC
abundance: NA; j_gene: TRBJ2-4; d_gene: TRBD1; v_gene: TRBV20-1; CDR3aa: CSAAGQGIQYF; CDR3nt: TGCAGTGCTGCCGGACAGGGCATTCAGTACTTC
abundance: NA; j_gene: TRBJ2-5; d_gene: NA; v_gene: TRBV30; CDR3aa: CAWSVRSQETQYF; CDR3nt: TGTGCCTGGAGTGTACGAAGTCAAGAGACCCAGTACTTC
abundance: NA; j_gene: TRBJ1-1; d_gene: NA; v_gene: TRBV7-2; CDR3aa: CASRDLVAWDTEAFF; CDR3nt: TGTGCCAGCAGGGATCTCGTTGCCTGGGACACTGAAGCTTTCTTT
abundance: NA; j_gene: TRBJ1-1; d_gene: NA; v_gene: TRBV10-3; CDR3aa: CAISGQEGTEAFF; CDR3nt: TGTGCCATCAGTGGACAGGAGGGGACTGAAGCTTTCTTT
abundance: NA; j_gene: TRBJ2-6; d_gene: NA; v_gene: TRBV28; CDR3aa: CASRGAPGANVLTF; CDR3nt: TGTGCCAGCAGGGGGGCGCCTGGGGCCAACGTCCTGACTTTC
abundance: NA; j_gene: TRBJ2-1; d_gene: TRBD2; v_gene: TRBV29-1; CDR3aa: CSVTTGTSGIDEQFF; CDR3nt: TGCAGCGTTACCACCGGGACTAGCGGGATCGATGAGCAGTTCTTC
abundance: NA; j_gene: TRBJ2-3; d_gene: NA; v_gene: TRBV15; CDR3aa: CATSNPGSTDTQYF; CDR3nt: TGTGCCACCAGCAACCCAGGTAGCACAGATACGCAGTATTTT
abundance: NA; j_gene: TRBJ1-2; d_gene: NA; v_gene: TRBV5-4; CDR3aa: CASSLDGKYGYTF; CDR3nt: TGTGCCAGCAGCTTGGACGGCAAGTATGGCTACACCTTC
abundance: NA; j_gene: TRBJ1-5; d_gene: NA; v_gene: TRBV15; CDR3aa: CATSRDAVSNQPQHF; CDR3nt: TGTGCCACCAGCAGAGATGCAGTTAGCAATCAGCCCCAGCATTTT
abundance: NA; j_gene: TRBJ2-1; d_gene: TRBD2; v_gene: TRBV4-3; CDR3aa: CASSQDLIAGGNEQFF; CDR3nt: TGCGCCAGCAGCCAAGATCTAATAGCGGGGGGGAATGAGCAGTTCTTC
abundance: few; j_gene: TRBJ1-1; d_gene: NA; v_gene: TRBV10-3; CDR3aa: CAISDELGGDSRPFF; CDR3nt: TGTGCCATCAGTGATGAATTAGGCGGGGATTCGAGACCTTTCTTT
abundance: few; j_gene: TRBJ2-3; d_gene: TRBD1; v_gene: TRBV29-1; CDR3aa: CSLVTGEGTDTQYF; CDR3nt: TGCAGCTTAGTGACAGGGGAAGGCACAGATACGCAGTATTTT
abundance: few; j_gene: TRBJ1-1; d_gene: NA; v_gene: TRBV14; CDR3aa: CASSRDTVRAFF; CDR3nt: TGTGCCAGCAGTCGGGACACCGTCCGAGCTTTCTTT
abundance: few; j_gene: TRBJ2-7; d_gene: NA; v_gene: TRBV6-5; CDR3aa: CASSYSFGGTGYEQYF; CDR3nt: TGTGCCAGCAGTTACTCTTTTGGAGGGACCGGTTACGAGCAGTACTTC
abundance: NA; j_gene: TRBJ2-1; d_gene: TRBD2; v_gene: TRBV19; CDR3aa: CASTNSGGRYNEQFF; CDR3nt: TGTGCCAGTACCAATAGCGGGGGCCGCTACAATGAGCAGTTCTTC
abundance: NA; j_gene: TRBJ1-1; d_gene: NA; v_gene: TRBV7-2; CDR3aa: CASSLGRGAEAFF; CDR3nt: TGTGCCAGCAGCTTAGGGAGGGGCGCTGAAGCTTTCTTT
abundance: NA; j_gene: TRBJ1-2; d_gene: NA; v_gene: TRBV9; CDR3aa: CASSAGQPRIYGYTF; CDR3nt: TGTGCCAGCAGCGCCGGACAGCCGAGAATCTATGGCTACACCTTC
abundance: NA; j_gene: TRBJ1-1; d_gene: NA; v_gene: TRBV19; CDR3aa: CASSINSLGMNTEAFF; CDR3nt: TGTGCCAGTAGTATAAATAGTCTCGGCATGAACACTGAAGCTTTCTTT
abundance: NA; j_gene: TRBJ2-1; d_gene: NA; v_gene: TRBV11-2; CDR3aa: CASTLDSNNEQFF; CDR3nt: TGTGCCAGCACCCTGGACAGCAACAATGAGCAGTTCTTC